This passage covers 10 T cell receptor beta chains from one sample sequenced in a study of identical twins. Using its own MiXCR run on the 5' RACE reads, TCRdb lists one record per CDR3 protein. The sample comprises hundreds of thousands of distinct CDR3 sequences, roughly 8.6% of which are singletons, and more than 2% rests with the top ten. This same sample was also part of a study on yellow fever vaccine responses in identical twins.

The sequenced sample was memory (CD45RO+) T cells sorted from blood. These receptors were taken from a woman in her late teens or twenties in good health.

The sample holds many counts of this clonotype. The V gene is TRBV9, the J gene TRBJ2-1; 9 positions match TRBD1. The germline V gene encodes CDR1 SGDLS and CDR2 YYNGEE. V shed 0 bases and J 9 bases; nucleotides not matched to a gene: 4. CDR3 length: 14 residues. In DNA form, the CDR3 reads TGTGCCAGCAGCGTAGTGGGACAGGGAACTGAGCAGTTCTTC. Encoded protein: CASSVVGQGTEQFF.

This clonotype was picked up many times. The chain couples TRBV7-9 to TRBJ1-2, with D perhaps matching TRBD1 (5 bases). Germline lookup yields CDR1 SEHNR and CDR2 FQNEAQ (reference sequence). Trimming cost V 5 bases and J 1 base, with 11 bases left between them. The length of the CDR3 is 14 residues. The CDR3: CASSPDGGNYGYTF. In DNA, the CDR3 is TGTGCCAGCAGCCCCGATGGGGGTAACTATGGCTACACCTTC.

The genes are TRBV9 and TRBJ1-6; 8 nucleotides match TRBD1. Germline V gives CDR1 SGDLS, CDR2 YYNGEE. CDR3 size: 14 residues. Unmatched junction bases numbered 3, after V lost 3 bases and J lost 7 bases. CDR3 loop: CASSAQGANSPLHF. The CDR3 DNA follows: TGTGCCAGCAGCGCGCAGGGGGCGAATTCACCCCTCCACTTT.

This clonotype was counted at least ten times. The chain has TRBV6-4 and TRBJ2-3; D is undetermined. The CDR3 has 15 residues. Germline V CDR1 and CDR2: MRHNA, SNTAGT. The ends were cut back, 6 bases at V and 0 bases at J, with 13 bases in the middle. CDR3 in amino acids: CASSAGNSSTDTQYF. As DNA, the CDR3 is TGTGCCAGCAGCGCCGGCAATTCTAGCACAGATACGCAGTATTTT.

The sample holds a few counts of this clonotype. The chain uses TRBV12-3 or TRBV12-4 and TRBJ2-2; TRBD2 agrees at 12 bases. Trimming took 6 bases from V and 6 from J; bases not matched to a gene: 17. The CDR3 is 19 residues long. This CDR3 reads CASSPPSGRAGFRSGELFF. The CDR3 bases are TGTGCCAGCAGCCCCCCTAGCGGGAGGGCGGGATTTCGGTCCGGGGAGCTGTTTTTT.

This clonotype showed up many times. This chain connects TRBV10-3 to TRBJ1-5, with D uncertain. This CDR3 spans 14 amino acids. The germline CDR1 and CDR2 sequences are ENHRY and SYGVKD. The V and J ends lost 0 bases and 5 bases respectively, with 8 bases between them. Here the CDR3 reads CAISESGSYQPQHF. Here the CDR3 DNA reads TGTGCCATCAGTGAGTCGGGTTCCTATCAGCCCCAGCATTTT.

This clonotype was recorded at least ten times. The chain employs TRBV20-1 and TRBJ2-5; 10 bases map to TRBD2. This CDR3 comprises 14 residues. Germline CDR1 and CDR2: DFQATT and SNEGSKA (reference sequence). V was pared by 3 bases and J by 5 bases, with 6 bases of the junction left unmatched. CDR3 amino acids: CSARASGRGETQYF. The CDR3, as DNA: TGCAGTGCTAGGGCTAGCGGGAGAGGGGAGACCCAGTACTTC.

In its sample, this clonotype was seen many times. This chain links TRBV4-2 with TRBJ2-1; TRBD2 matches 10 bases. This CDR3 is built from 17 residues. The germline gives CDR1 LGHNA, CDR2 YNFKEQ. The J segment lost 9 bases and the V segment lost 1 base, leaving 12 bases of the junction unmatched. This CDR3 is CASSQGTARAGGGEQFF. The CDR3 DNA reads TGTGCCAGCAGCCAAGGGACCGCCCGAGCGGGAGGGGGTGAGCAGTTCTTC.

This clonotype appeared a few times. The rearrangement joins TRBV6-1 to TRBJ2-6; D is possibly TRBD1 (5 bases). V lost 7 bases and J 2 bases, leaving 12 bases between the germline ends. Germline V lookup: CDR1 MNHNS, CDR2 SASEGT. This CDR3 contains 15 residues. CDR3 protein: CASKGEPAGANVLTF. Here the CDR3 DNA reads TGTGCCAGCAAAGGGGAACCAGCTGGGGCCAACGTCCTGACTTTC.

This clonotype was recorded a few times. The J gene is TRBJ2-1, the V gene TRBV2; no reliable D call. V gave up 6 bases and J gave up 7 bases, with 19 bases separating them. The CDR3 totals 15 residues. Per the germline V gene, CDR1 is SNHLY and CDR2 is FYNNEI. The CDR3 DNA is TGTGCCAGCAGACCGAACCCTAGTATGCGGAATGAGCAGTTCTTC. It codes for CASRPNPSMRNEQFF. The full variable domain, completed using reference TRBV2 and TRBJ2-1, is EPEVTQTPSHQVTQMGQEVILRCVPISNHLYFYWYRQILGQKVEFLVSFYNNEISEKSEIFDDQFSVERPDGSNFTLKIRSTKLEDSAMYFCASRPNPSMRNEQFFGPGTRLTVL.